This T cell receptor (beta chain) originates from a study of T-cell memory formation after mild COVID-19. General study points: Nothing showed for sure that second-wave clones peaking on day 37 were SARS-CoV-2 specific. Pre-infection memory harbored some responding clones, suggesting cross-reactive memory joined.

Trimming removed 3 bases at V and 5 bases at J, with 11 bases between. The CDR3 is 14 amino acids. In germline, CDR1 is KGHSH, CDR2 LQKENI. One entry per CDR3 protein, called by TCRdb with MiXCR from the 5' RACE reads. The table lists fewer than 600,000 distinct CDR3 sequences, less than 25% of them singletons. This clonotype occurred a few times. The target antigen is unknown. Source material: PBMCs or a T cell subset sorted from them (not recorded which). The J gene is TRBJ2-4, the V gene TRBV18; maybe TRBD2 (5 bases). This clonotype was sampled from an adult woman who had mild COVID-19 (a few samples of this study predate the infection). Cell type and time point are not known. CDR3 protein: CASSPTLGENIQYF. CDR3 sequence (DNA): TGTGCCAGCTCACCTACCCTCGGGGAAAACATTCAGTACTTC.